This T cell receptor beta chain was found in a study of blood T cells in healthy people across ages. Healthy Caucasians from Russia aged about 6 to 90 served as donors. This clonotype was recorded a few times. No antigen is known for it. Findings of the study overall: Age advanced and TCR beta diversity per million T cells fell, roughly linearly. Diversity figures derived from one million T cells were judged to underestimate the true value.

Using a J-beta primer mix together with a sample-barcoded 5' primer, a second PCR was run for 7 to 11 cycles. A template-switch adaptor with 12 random nucleotides tagged each cDNA molecule. TCRdb passed the 5' RACE reads through MiXCR, listing each CDR3 protein once. Seen here are some 1.4 million distinct CDR3 sequences, roughly 40% observed once, and the top ten hold approximately 7.9%. The length of the CDR3 is 14 residues. The germline V and J ends were trimmed by 3 bases and 0 bases, with 7 bases remaining between them. The germline gives CDR1 SGHRS, CDR2 YFSETQ. Sequenced material: blood. The TCR originated in a young woman in good health. This chain connects TRBV5-1 to TRBJ2-4; D could derive from TRBD1 or TRBD2 (5 bases each). CDR3 sequence reads: CASSSGTAKNIQYF. The DNA of the CDR3 is TGCGCCAGCAGCTCCGGGACAGCCAAAAACATTCAGTACTTC.